Listed below are T cell receptor beta chains from one sample, sequenced in a study of shared clonotypes between healthy human individuals. Sequencing was performed with immunoSEQ multiplex PCR; in TCRdb, only in-frame clones are kept and a portion is missing. The sample has hundreds of thousands of clones, 72% seen once; the top ten hold roughly 1.8%. Sequenced: memory CD4+ T cells sorted from blood. Receptors originate from a young woman in good health. Each CDR3 is given with its conserved first and last residue. A D gene is named only where the DNA matches it firmly. Clone size is not always given. Where it is, it says once, few, many or a class for expanded clones.

V gene	clone size	D gene	J gene	CDR3 protein	CDR3 DNA
TRBV7-2	-	-	TRBJ2-3	CASSLVASLVTDTQYF	TGTGCCAGCAGCTTAGTAGCTAGCTTAGTCACAGATACGCAGTATTTT
TRBV18	-	-	TRBJ2-5	CASSPPGQGQETQYF	TGTGCCAGCTCACCACCGGGTCAGGGCCAAGAGACCCAGTACTTC
TRBV7-9	-	TRBD2	TRBJ2-5	CASSPGLAGLETQYF	TGTGCCAGCAGCCCGGGACTAGCGGGACTGGAGACCCAGTACTTC
TRBV29-1	-	-	TRBJ2-3	CSVDGLTSTDTQYF	TGCAGCGTTGACGGACTTACTAGCACAGATACGCAGTATTTT
TRBV6-5	few	TRBD1	TRBJ1-2	CASSSLDRGDYGYTF	TGTGCCAGCAGTTCTTTGGACAGGGGAGATTATGGCTACACCTTC
TRBV2	-	TRBD2	TRBJ2-1	CASSETSGRAAEQFF	TGTGCCAGCAGTGAAACTAGCGGGAGGGCCGCTGAGCAGTTCTTC
TRBV19	-	TRBD1	TRBJ1-2	CASRTGDYGYTF	TGTGCCAGTCGGACAGGGGACTATGGCTACACCTTC
TRBV28	once	TRBD1	TRBJ1-6	CASSRQGWNSPLHF	TGTGCCAGCAGCCGACAGGGTTGGAATTCACCCCTCCACTTT
TRBV28	-	-	TRBJ2-6	CASRGRENSGANVLTF	TGTGCCAGCCGGGGCAGGGAAAACTCTGGGGCCAACGTCCTGACTTTC
TRBV5-1	-	-	TRBJ2-3	CASSFGRGSTDTQYF	TGCGCCAGCAGCTTTGGACGGGGTAGCACAGATACGCAGTATTTT
TRBV27	-	TRBD2	TRBJ2-1	CASSLSPTSGRGNEQFF	TGTGCCAGCAGTTTATCCCCGACTAGCGGAAGGGGGAATGAGCAGTTCTTC
TRBV27	-	TRBD1	TRBJ2-4	CASGTGTGGKAKNIQYF	TGTGCCAGCGGGACGGGAACAGGGGGAAAGGCCAAAAACATTCAGTACTTC
TRBV9	few	-	TRBJ1-2	CASSGGRPYGYTF	TGTGCCAGCAGCGGGGGACGGCCCTATGGCTACACCTTC
TRBV7-9	-	-	TRBJ1-4	CASSHPRDREKLFF	TGTGCCAGCAGCCACCCGAGGGACCGCGAAAAACTGTTTTTT
TRBV9	-	TRBD1	TRBJ1-6	CASSVATGGWSGNSPLHF	TGTGCCAGCAGCGTAGCTACAGGGGGGTGGTCGGGTAATTCACCCCTCCACTTT